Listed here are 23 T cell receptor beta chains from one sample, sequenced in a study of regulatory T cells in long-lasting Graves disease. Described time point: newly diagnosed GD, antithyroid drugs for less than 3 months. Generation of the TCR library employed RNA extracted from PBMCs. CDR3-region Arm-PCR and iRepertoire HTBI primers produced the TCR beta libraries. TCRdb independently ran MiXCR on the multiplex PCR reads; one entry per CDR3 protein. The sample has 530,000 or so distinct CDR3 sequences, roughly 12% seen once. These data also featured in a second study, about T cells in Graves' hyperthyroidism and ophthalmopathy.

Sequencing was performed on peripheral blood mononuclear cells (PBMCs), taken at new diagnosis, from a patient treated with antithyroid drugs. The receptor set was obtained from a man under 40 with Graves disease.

CDR3 loop: CASSPGQGASEQFF. The CDR3 nucleotides are TGCGCCAGCAGCCCCGGACAGGGGGCAAGTGAGCAGTTCTTC. The V call is TRBV5-1, the J call TRBJ2-1; 11 bases match TRBD1. V dropped 4 bases and J dropped 9; count of bases not matched to a gene: 6. Germline CDR1 reads SGHRS; CDR2 reads YFSETQ. The CDR3 has 14 amino acids.

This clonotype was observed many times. The CDR3 DNA is TGTGCCAGCAGTGAAGATTGGCGCCGGCACACTGAAGCTTTCTTT. This gives the protein CASSEDWRRHTEAFF. The chain employs TRBV2 and TRBJ1-1; D call uncertain. V was shortened by 1 base and J by 3 bases, with 12 bases between the two germline ends. The CDR3 loop spans 15 amino acids. Germline CDR1 SNHLY, CDR2 FYNNEI. The whole variable domain, remainder taken from reference TRBV2 and TRBJ1-1, is EPEVTQTPSHQVTQMGQEVILRCVPISNHLYFYWYRQILGQKVEFLVSFYNNEISEKSEIFDDQFSVERPDGSNFTLKIRSTKLEDSAMYFCASSEDWRRHTEAFFGQGTRLTVV.

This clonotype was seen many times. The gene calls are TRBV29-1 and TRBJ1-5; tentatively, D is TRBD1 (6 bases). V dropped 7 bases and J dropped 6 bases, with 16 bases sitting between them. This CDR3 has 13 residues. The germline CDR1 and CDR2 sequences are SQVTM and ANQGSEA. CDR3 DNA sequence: TGCAGCGCCCTGGTGGGGGCGGGTCAGCCCCAGCATTTT. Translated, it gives CSALVGAGQPQHF.

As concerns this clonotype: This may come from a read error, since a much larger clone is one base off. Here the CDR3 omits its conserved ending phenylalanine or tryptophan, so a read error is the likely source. CDR3 DNA sequence: TGTGCCAGCGGTCGCCAGGCTCTCTCCTACGAGCAGTACCTC. Translation: CASGRQALSYEQYL. The rearrangement joins TRBV12-3 or TRBV12-4 to TRBJ2-7; D unclear. The ends were cut back, 8 bases at V and 0 bases at J, with 14 bases in the middle. This CDR3 comprises 14 residues.

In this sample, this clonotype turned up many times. As DNA, the CDR3 is TGTGCCAGCAGCTTAGCGCCTAAAAATACGCAGTATTTT. Translation: CASSLAPKNTQYF. The chain uses TRBV7-2 and TRBJ2-3; D ambiguous. V gave up 0 bases and J gave up 7 bases, with 8 bases separating them. The germline CDR1 and CDR2 sequences are SGHTA and FQGNSA. This CDR3 has 13 amino acids.

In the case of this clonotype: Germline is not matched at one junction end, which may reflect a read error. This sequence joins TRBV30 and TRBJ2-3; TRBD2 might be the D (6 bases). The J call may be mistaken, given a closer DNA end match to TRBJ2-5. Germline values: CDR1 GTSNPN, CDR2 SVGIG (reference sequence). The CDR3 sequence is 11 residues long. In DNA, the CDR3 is TGTGCCTGGAGTGTACGGGAGAACCAGTACTTC. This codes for CAWSVRENQYF.

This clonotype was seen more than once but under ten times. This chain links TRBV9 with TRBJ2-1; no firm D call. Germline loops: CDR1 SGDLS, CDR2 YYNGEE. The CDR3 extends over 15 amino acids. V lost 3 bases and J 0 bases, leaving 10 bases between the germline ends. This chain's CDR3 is CASSAPGISYNEQFF. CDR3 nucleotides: TGTGCCAGCAGCGCTCCTGGGATCTCCTACAATGAGCAGTTCTTC.

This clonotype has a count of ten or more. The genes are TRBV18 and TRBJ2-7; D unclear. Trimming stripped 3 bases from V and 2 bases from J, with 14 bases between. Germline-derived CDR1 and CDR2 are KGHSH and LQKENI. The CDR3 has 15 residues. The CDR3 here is CASSPGSGRTYEQYF. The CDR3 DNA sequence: TGTGCCAGCTCACCCGGATCCGGGCGGACCTACGAGCAGTACTTC.

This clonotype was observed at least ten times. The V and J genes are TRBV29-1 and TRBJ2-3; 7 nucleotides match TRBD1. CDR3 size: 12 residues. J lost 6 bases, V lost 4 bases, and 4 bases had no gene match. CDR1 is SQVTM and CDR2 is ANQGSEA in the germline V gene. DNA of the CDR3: TGCAGCGTTGTAGGGGGCGCCGATACGCAGTATTTT. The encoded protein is CSVVGGADTQYF.

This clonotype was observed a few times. As DNA, the CDR3 is TGTGCCAGCAGGGGCACTAGCTCCGGCGAGCAGTACTTC. It encodes CASRGTSSGEQYF. V gene TRBV6-1 combines with J gene TRBJ2-7, with a possible D match to TRBD2 (6 bases). With 6 bases removed from V and 6 bases from J, the gap between germline ends came to 15 bases. Looked up from germline, CDR1 is MNHNS and CDR2 is SASEGT. This CDR3 is 13 amino acids long.

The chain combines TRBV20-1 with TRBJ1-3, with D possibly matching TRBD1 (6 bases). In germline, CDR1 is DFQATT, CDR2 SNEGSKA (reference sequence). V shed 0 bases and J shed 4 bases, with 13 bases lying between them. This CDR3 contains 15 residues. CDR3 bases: TGCAGTGCTAGAGATCTCTGGCAGGGGGGAAACACCATATATTTT. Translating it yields CSARDLWQGGNTIYF.

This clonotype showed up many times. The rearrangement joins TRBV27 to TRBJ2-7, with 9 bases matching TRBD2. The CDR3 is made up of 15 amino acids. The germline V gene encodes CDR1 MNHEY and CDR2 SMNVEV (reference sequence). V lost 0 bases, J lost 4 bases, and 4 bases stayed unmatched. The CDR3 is CASSLSWGLAYEQYF. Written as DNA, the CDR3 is TGTGCCAGCAGTTTATCGTGGGGACTAGCTTACGAGCAGTACTTC.

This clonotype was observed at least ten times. The CDR3 spells CASSVGVRASGSRNTYEQYF. Written as DNA, the CDR3 is TGTGCCAGCAGCGTGGGCGTTAGGGCTAGCGGGAGCCGAAACACGTACGAGCAGTACTTC. The V gene is TRBV2, the J gene TRBJ2-7; the match to TRBD2 covers 10 bases. J gave up 4 bases and V 6 bases, and 24 bases lay outside the gene matches. This CDR3 contains 20 residues. Germline V lookup: CDR1 SNHLY, CDR2 FYNNEI.

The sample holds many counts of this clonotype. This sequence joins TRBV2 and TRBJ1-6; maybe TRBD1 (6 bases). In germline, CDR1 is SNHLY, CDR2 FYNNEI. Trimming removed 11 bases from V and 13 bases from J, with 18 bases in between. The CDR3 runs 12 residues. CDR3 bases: TGTGCCTGGGGGCTGGGTGACTCGCCCCTCCACTTT. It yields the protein CAWGLGDSPLHF.

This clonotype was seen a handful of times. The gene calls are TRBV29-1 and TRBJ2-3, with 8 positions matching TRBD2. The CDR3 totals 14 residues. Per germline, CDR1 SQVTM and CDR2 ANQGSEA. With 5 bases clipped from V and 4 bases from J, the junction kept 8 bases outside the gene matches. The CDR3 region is CSVFIGRAADTQYF. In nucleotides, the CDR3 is TGCAGCGTTTTCATCGGGAGGGCCGCAGATACGCAGTATTTT.

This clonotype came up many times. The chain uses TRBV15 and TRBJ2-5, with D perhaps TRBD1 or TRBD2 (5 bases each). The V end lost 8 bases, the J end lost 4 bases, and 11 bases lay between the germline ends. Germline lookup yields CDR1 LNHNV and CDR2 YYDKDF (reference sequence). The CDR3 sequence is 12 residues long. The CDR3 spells CATRGPTETQYF. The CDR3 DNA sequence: TGTGCCACCCGGGGACCGACAGAGACCCAGTACTTC.

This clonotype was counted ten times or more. The CDR3 region is CASSPPPGAETQYF. Here the CDR3 DNA reads TGTGCCAGCTCACCACCCCCCGGGGCAGAGACCCAGTACTTC. The genes are TRBV18 and TRBJ2-5; D is tentatively TRBD1 or TRBD2 (5 bases each). The CDR3 sequence is 14 residues long. Germline loops: CDR1 KGHSH, CDR2 LQKENI. The V and J ends lost 0 bases and 4 bases respectively, with 9 bases between them.

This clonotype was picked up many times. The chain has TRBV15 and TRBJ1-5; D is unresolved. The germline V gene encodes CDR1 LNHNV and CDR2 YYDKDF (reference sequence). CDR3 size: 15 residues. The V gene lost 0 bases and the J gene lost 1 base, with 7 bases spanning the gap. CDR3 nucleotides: TGTGCCACCAGCAGAGATACGGACAGCAATCAGCCCCAGCATTTT. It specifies CATSRDTDSNQPQHF.

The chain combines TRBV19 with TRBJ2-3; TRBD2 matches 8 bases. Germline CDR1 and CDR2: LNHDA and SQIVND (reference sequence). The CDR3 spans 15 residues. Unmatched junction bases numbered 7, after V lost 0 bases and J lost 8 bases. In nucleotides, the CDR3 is TGTGCCAGTAGTATAGATCCGGGAGGGCCCGGTACGCAGTATTTT. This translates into CASSIDPGGPGTQYF.

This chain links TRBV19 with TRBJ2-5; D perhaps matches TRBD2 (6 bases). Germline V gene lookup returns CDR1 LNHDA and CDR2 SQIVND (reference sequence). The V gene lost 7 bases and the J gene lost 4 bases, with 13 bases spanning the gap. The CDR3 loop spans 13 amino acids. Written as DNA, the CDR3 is TGTGCCAGTATGTTGAGGGGAGGAGAGACCCAGTACTTC. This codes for CASMLRGGETQYF.

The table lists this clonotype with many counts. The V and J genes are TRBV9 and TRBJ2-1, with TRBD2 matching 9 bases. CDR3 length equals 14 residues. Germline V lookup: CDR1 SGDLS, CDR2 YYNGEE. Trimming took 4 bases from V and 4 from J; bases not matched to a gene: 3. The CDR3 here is CASSLSGRYNEQFF. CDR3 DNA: TGTGCCAGCAGCCTGAGCGGGAGGTACAATGAGCAGTTCTTC.

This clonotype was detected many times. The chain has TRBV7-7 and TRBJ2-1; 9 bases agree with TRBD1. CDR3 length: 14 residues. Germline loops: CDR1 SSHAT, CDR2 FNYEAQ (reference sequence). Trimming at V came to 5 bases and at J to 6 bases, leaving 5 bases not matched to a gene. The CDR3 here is CASSMGQGSNEQFF. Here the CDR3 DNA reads TGTGCCAGCAGCATGGGACAGGGAAGCAATGAGCAGTTCTTC.

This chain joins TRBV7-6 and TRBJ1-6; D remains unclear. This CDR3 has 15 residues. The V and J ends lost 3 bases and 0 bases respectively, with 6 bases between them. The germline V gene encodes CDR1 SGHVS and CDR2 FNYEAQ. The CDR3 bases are TGTGCCAGCAGCTTGGCTAGCTCCTATAATTCACCCCTCCACTTT. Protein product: CASSLASSYNSPLHF.